This is a list of T cell receptor beta chains from one sample in a study of early T cells in non-severe SARS-CoV-2 infection. Each CDR3 protein is one row after TCRdb ran MiXCR on the 5' RACE reads. The data contain 55,000 to 65,000 distinct CDR3 sequences, under 15% of them singletons. The specimen sequenced was whole blood. These receptors all stem from an adult who was a healthcare worker with PCR-confirmed SARS-CoV-2 infection or an uninfected control (not recorded which). Each CDR3 is given with its conserved first and last residue. The D gene is left open where the match is weak. The listing skips clone size in some rows; elsewhere it reads once, few, many or a size class.

>TRBD2|-|TRBJ2-3|TRBV29-1
CSVTLAGQLGTDTQYF
TGCAGCGTCACCTTAGCGGGTCAGCTGGGCACAGATACGCAGTATTTT
>TRBD1|many|TRBJ2-1|TRBV20-1
CSARDGQGAWYEQFF
TGCAGTGCTAGAGATGGACAGGGGGCGTGGTATGAGCAGTTCTTC
>TRBD2|many|TRBJ2-1|TRBV6-2/TRBV6-3
CASSYSMRLAGVSDEQFF
TGTGCCAGCAGTTACTCGATGAGACTAGCGGGGGTCTCTGATGAGCAGTTCTTC
>-|few|TRBJ1-1|TRBV20-1
CSAGGWGLNTEAFF
TGCAGTGCCGGCGGCTGGGGGCTTAACACTGAAGCTTTCTTT
>-|few|TRBJ1-5|TRBV19
CASSTPSGLQPQHF
TGTGCCAGTAGTACTCCCTCGGGGTTACAGCCCCAGCATTTT
>TRBD2|medium-sized|TRBJ2-2|TRBV27
CASSGLAGGPGTGELFF
TGTGCCAGCAGTGGACTAGCGGGAGGGCCCGGGACCGGGGAGCTGTTTTTT
>TRBD2|few|TRBJ2-1|TRBV20-1
CSARDLELAGSEQFF
TGCAGTGCTAGAGATTTGGAACTAGCGGGTTCTGAGCAGTTCTTC
>TRBD1|-|TRBJ1-1|TRBV5-4
CASSSTTGGGWMNTEAFF
TGTGCCAGCAGCTCAACTACAGGGGGCGGATGGATGAACACTGAAGCTTTCTTT
>-|many|TRBJ1-3|TRBV10-1
CASSKTVSSFSGNTIYF
TGCGCCAGCAGTAAGACAGTATCAAGTTTCTCTGGAAACACCATATATTTT
>TRBD2|-|TRBJ2-1|TRBV6-2/TRBV6-3
CASSLPGLAGGVYNEQFF
TGTGCCAGCAGCCTACCGGGACTAGCGGGGGGGGTCTACAATGAGCAGTTCTTC
>-|-|TRBJ2-1|TRBV20-1
CSAIQLNEQFF
TGCAGTGCTATTCAACTCAATGAGCAGTTCTTC
>-|many|TRBJ2-3|TRBV7-6
CASSLRGLSTDTQYF
TGTGCCAGCAGCTTAAGGGGACTTAGCACAGATACGCAGTATTTT
>TRBD1|many|TRBJ2-4|TRBV5-1
CASSLGDSGVGREYF
TGCGCCAGCAGCTTGGGGGACAGCGGAGTAGGTCGGGAGTACTTC
>TRBD2|many|TRBJ2-7|TRBV28
CASSLIAGSNEQYF
TGTGCCAGCAGTTTGATAGCGGGAAGCAACGAGCAGTACTTC
>TRBD2|-|TRBJ2-7|TRBV2
CASSEGASGPYEQYF
TGTGCCAGCAGTGAAGGGGCTAGCGGTCCCTACGAGCAGTACTTC
>-|many|TRBJ1-4|TRBV5-4
CASSQGESNEKLFF
TGTGCCAGCAGCCAAGGGGAATCCAATGAAAAACTGTTTTTT
>TRBD1|once|TRBJ1-6|TRBV11-2
CASTPNTGTGNSPLHF
TGTGCCAGCACCCCTAATACCGGGACAGGGAATTCACCCCTCCACTTT
>-|-|TRBJ2-1|TRBV29-1
CSATRGANEQFF
TGCAGCGCTACCCGGGGGGCGAATGAGCAGTTCTTC
>-|many|TRBJ2-3|TRBV7-6
CASSSPLGALNTDTQYF
TGTGCCAGCAGCTCTCCATTGGGGGCTTTGAACACAGATACGCAGTATTTT
>-|-|TRBJ1-1|TRBV12-3/TRBV12-4
CASSLGDLMNTEAFF
TGTGCCAGCAGTTTAGGCGACCTAATGAACACTGAAGCTTTCTTT
>TRBD1|few|TRBJ1-1|TRBV20-1
CSALGQGWTEAFF
TGCAGTGCCCTCGGACAGGGTTGGACTGAAGCTTTCTTT
>-|-|TRBJ2-2|TRBV9
CASSVEGVTGELFF
TGTGCCAGCAGCGTAGAGGGGGTTACCGGGGAGCTGTTTTTT
>-|few|TRBJ2-4|TRBV9
CASSGQQNIQYF
TGTGCCAGCAGCGGACAGCAAAACATTCAGTACTTC
>TRBD2|-|TRBJ2-1|TRBV10-2
CASSERVGGAYNEQFF
TGCGCCAGCAGTGAGAGGGTCGGGGGGGCTTACAATGAGCAGTTCTTC
>-|many|TRBJ2-7|TRBV29-1
CSVETGPSYEQYF
TGCAGCGTTGAAACAGGCCCCTCCTACGAGCAGTACTTC
>-|few|TRBJ1-1|TRBV12-3/TRBV12-4
CASSLDGLNTEAFF
TGTGCCAGCAGTTTGGACGGACTGAACACTGAAGCTTTCTTT
>-|many|TRBJ2-1|TRBV6-6
CASSGGYEQFF
TGTGCCAGCAGTGGGGGGTATGAGCAGTTCTTC
>-|few|TRBJ2-7|TRBV6-1
CASSVSITGTLSYEQYF
TGTGCCAGCAGTGTAAGCATCACCGGGACCCTAAGCTACGAGCAGTACTTC
>-|few|TRBJ2-2|TRBV20-1
CSARGEGSPGELFF
TGCAGTGCTAGAGGCGAAGGGTCCCCCGGGGAGCTGTTTTTT
>-|many|TRBJ2-2|TRBV4-1
CASSQDPQNTGELFF
TGCGCCAGCAGCCAAGATCCTCAGAACACCGGGGAGCTGTTTTTT
>-|many|TRBJ2-5|TRBV7-6
CASSLAFASTQETQYF
TGTGCCAGCAGCTTAGCATTTGCGTCAACCCAAGAGACCCAGTACTTC
>-|few|TRBJ1-1|TRBV5-1
CASSWGASNTEAFF
TGCGCCAGCAGCTGGGGGGCATCGAACACTGAAGCTTTCTTT
>-|-|TRBJ2-1|TRBV18
CASSPVIGGGYNEQFF
TGTGCCAGCTCACCGGTCATCGGGGGCGGGTACAATGAGCAGTTCTTC
>TRBD2|few|TRBJ2-1|TRBV14
CASTRLAGVDEQFF
TGTGCCAGCACCCGACTAGCGGGAGTTGATGAGCAGTTCTTC
>-|few|TRBJ2-4|TRBV27
CASTIQDSPRGIQYF
TGTGCCAGCACTATACAGGACTCGCCCAGGGGCATTCAGTACTTC
>TRBD2|-|TRBJ2-7|TRBV6-2/TRBV6-3
CASTTSGGGLLYEQYF
TGTGCCAGCACGACTAGCGGGGGGGGACTGCTTTACGAGCAGTACTTC
>-|many|TRBJ1-2|TRBV6-4
CASSPTREDGYTF
TGTGCCAGCAGCCCTACCCGGGAGGATGGCTACACCTTC
>TRBD1|many|TRBJ1-5|TRBV11-2
CASSAGTGDSNQPQHF
TGTGCCAGCAGCGCCGGGACAGGGGATAGCAATCAGCCCCAGCATTTT
>-|many|TRBJ2-7|TRBV3-1
CASSQVGGEQYF
TGTGCCAGCAGCCAAGTAGGGGGAGAGCAGTACTTC
>-|-|TRBJ1-1|TRBV9
CASSVVSGEKAFF
TGTGCCAGCAGCGTAGTTTCCGGCGAGAAAGCTTTCTTT
>-|few|TRBJ2-5|TRBV5-4
CASSFGSSETQYF
TGTGCCAGCAGCTTCGGGTCTTCGGAGACCCAGTACTTC
>TRBD1|-|TRBJ1-5|TRBV20-1
CSASPGQGDQPQHF
TGCAGTGCTAGCCCGGGACAGGGCGATCAGCCCCAGCATTTT
>-|many|TRBJ2-2|TRBV6-6
CASSFGGGGELFF
TGTGCCAGCAGTTTCGGGGGCGGCGGGGAGCTGTTTTTT
>TRBD1|-|TRBJ1-4|TRBV15
CATSQGQGGEKLFF
TGTGCCACCAGCCAAGGACAGGGAGGTGAAAAACTGTTTTTT
>TRBD2|many|TRBJ2-3|TRBV10-1
CASSDGGSADTQYF
TGCGCCAGCAGTGATGGCGGGAGCGCAGATACGCAGTATTTT